What follows are 9 T cell receptor beta chains derived from one specimen sequenced in a study of T cell responses to AZD1222 COVID-19 vaccine. Sequencing was performed with immunoSEQ multiplex PCR; in TCRdb, only in-frame clones are kept and a portion is missing. The sample records about 110,000 clones, about 90% being singletons. The source was peripheral blood, collected 28 days after the second AZD1222 dose. These TCRs come from an adult who received the AZD1222 COVID-19 vaccine.

The CDR3 protein is CASSLEGGGAGDTQYF. CDR3 in DNA: TGTGCCAGCAGCTTAGAAGGCGGGGGCGCCGGAGATACGCAGTATTTT. This chain connects TRBV7-2 to TRBJ2-3, with a tentative D call TRBD2 (7 bases). Per germline, CDR1 SGHTA and CDR2 FQGNSA. The V end lost 1 base, the J end lost 5 bases, and 16 bases lay between the germline ends. The CDR3 covers 16 residues.

The V call is TRBV6-5, the J call TRBJ2-2; D uncertain. The CDR3 has 15 amino acids. With 8 bases removed from V and 0 bases from J, the gap between germline ends came to 13 bases. Germline lookup yields CDR1 MNHEY and CDR2 SVGAGI. Written as DNA, the CDR3 is TGTGCCAGCCGCCGTTTTACACCGAACACCGGGGAGCTGTTTTTT. Its protein product is CASRRFTPNTGELFF.

The rearrangement links TRBV19 to TRBJ1-4; TRBD1 matches at 9 bases. The ends lost 5 bases at V and 8 bases at J; junction bases unmatched: 18. This CDR3 region has 18 residues. Germline CDR1 is LNHDA and CDR2 is SQIVND (reference sequence). CDR3 sequence reads: CASSGRWTSTGGREKLFF. The CDR3 DNA follows: TGTGCCAGTAGTGGACGATGGACCTCGACAGGGGGGAGAGAAAAACTGTTTTTT.

This clone was seen a few times. The chain employs TRBV19 and TRBJ1-2, with unresolved D. The V and J ends lost 7 bases and 5 bases respectively, with 17 bases between them. This CDR3 comprises 14 residues. Germline-derived CDR1 and CDR2 are LNHDA and SQIVND (reference sequence). Here the CDR3 reads CASTPFGGRYGYTF. The CDR3 nucleotides read TGTGCCAGTACCCCCTTTGGAGGGAGGTATGGCTACACCTTC.

The J gene is TRBJ1-1, the V gene TRBV28; the match to TRBD1 covers 7 bases. Germline V lookup: CDR1 MDHEN, CDR2 SYDVKM. The CDR3 consists of 15 residues. After removal of 3 bases from V and 3 bases from J, the junction contained 7 bases not matched to a gene. The CDR3 sequence is CASSLRGLMDTEAFF. In nucleotides, the CDR3 is TGTGCCAGCAGTTTGAGGGGGCTCATGGACACTGAAGCTTTCTTT.

The chain joins TRBV12-3 or TRBV12-4 to TRBJ1-2, with TRBD1 matching 7 bases. CDR3 length: 13 amino acids. The V segment lost 6 bases and the J segment 7 bases; nucleotides outside the gene matches: 8. The CDR3 region is CASSDRETIGYTF. CDR3 nucleotide sequence: TGTGCCAGCAGCGACAGGGAAACTATTGGCTACACCTTC.

This clone has more than one count but fewer than ten. This chain links TRBV25-1 with TRBJ1-1; TRBD1 is a possible D gene (5 bases). CDR1 is MGHDK, CDR2 SYGVNS, per germline. V shed 5 bases and J shed 7 bases, with 14 bases lying between them. The CDR3 runs to 13 residues. The CDR3 region is CASSLRGGIEAFF. The CDR3 nucleotides read TGTGCCAGCAGTCTCCGCGGGGGGATTGAAGCTTTCTTT.

The gene calls are TRBV6-5 and TRBJ1-2; 9 bases are a match to TRBD1. V gave up 4 bases and J gave up 8 bases; unmatched junction bases: 11. The CDR3 consists of 15 residues. Germline-derived CDR1 and CDR2 are MNHEY and SVGAGI. This CDR3 is CASSSAGTGFRGYTF. CDR3 nucleotides: TGTGCCAGCAGTTCGGCCGGGACAGGGTTTCGAGGCTACACCTTC.

The chain joins TRBV2 to TRBJ2-1; D might be TRBD1 (6 bases). Looked up from germline, CDR1 is SNHLY and CDR2 is FYNNEI. The CDR3 consists of 11 residues. With 10 bases removed from V and 6 bases from J, the gap between germline ends came to 10 bases. The CDR3 nucleotides read TGTGCCATGCTACAGGGCAATGAGCAGTTCTTC. This sequence encodes CAMLQGNEQFF. The complete variable domain, with remaining parts taken from reference TRBV2 and TRBJ2-1, reads EPEVTQTPSHQVTQMGQEVILRCVPISNHLYFYWYRQILGQKVEFLVSFYNNEISEKSEIFDDQFSVERPDGSNFTLKIRSTKLEDSAMYFCAMLQGNEQFFGPGTRLTVL.